The source of this T cell receptor (beta chain) is a study of T cell responses to AZD1222 COVID-19 vaccine. For this clone: What it binds is unknown.

Some clones are missing from TCRdb's copy, which holds only in-frame ones; the method was immunoSEQ multiplex PCR. The sample has 100,000 or so clones, around nine tenths seen once; the top ten hold roughly 15%. Study-level results: Increases in Spike-specific TCR breadth and depth were seen after two AZD1222 doses. Targets within unmutated variant regions were reportedly found for nearly half of spike-specific TCRs. Clonal diversity was possibly underestimated, and white British individuals and females predominated among donors. Repertoires were obtained only post-peak T cell response.

CDR1 is SGHNT and CDR2 is YENEEA in the germline V gene. Trimming stripped 5 bases from V and 4 bases from J, with 11 bases between. This CDR3 spans 13 amino acids. This receptor was identified in an adult in good health. The chain carries TRBV11-3 and TRBJ1-2; the D gene is possibly TRBD1 (5 bases). Here the sequenced sample was peripheral blood, taken on day 0 of AZD1222 vaccination. The CDR3 loop reads CASSLGEGYGYTF. The CDR3 nucleotides are TGTGCCAGCAGCCTGGGGGAGGGCTATGGCTACACCTTC.